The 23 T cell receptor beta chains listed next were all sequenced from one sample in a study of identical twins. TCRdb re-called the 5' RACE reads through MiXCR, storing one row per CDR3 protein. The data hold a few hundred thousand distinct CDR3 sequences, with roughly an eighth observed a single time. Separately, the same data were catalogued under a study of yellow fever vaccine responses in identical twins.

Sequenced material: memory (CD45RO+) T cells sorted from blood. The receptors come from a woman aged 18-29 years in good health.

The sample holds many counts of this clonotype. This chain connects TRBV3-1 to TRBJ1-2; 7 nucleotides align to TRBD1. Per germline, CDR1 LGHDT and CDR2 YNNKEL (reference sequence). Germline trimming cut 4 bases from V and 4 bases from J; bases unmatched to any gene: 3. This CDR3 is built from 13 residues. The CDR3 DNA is TGTGCCAGCAGCCTGGGACAGACCTATGGCTACACCTTC. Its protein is CASSLGQTYGYTF.

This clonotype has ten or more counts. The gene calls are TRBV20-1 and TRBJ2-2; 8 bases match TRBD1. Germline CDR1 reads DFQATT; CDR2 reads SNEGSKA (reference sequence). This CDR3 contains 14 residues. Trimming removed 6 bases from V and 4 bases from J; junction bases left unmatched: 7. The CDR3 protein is CSAHDRGVTGELFF. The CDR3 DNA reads TGCAGTGCCCATGACAGGGGAGTCACCGGGGAGCTGTTTTTT.

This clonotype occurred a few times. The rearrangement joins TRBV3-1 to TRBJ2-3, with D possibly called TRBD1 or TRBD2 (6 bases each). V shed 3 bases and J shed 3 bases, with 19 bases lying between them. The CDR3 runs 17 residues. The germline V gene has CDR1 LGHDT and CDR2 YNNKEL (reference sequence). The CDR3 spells CASSHTIGGVLTDTQYF. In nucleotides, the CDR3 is TGTGCCAGCAGCCACACTATCGGGGGCGTTTTGACAGATACGCAGTATTTT.

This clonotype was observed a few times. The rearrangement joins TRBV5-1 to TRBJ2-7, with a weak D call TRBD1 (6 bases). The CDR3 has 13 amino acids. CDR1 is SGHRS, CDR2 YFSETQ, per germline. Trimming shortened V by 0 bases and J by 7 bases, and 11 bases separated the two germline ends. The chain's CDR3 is CASSLEGGREQYF. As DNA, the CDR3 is TGCGCCAGCAGCTTGGAAGGGGGTCGGGAGCAGTACTTC.

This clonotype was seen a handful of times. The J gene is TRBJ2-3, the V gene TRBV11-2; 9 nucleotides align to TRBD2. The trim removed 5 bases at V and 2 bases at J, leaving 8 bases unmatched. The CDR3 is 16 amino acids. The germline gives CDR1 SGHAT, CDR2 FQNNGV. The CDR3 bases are TGTGCCAGCAGCCCCCGTGTAGCGGGAGTCACAGATACGCAGTATTTT. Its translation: CASSPRVAGVTDTQYF.

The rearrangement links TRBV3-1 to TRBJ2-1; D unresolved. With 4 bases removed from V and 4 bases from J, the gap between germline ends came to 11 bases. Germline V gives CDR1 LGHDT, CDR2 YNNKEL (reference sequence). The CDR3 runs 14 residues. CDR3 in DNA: TGTGCCAGCAGCCCAGAACTGGGGTACAATGAGCAGTTCTTC. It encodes CASSPELGYNEQFF.

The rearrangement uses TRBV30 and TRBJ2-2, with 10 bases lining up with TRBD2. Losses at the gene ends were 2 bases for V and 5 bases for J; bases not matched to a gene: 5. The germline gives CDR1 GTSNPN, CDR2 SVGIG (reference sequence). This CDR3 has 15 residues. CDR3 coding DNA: TGTGCCTGGAGTAAACCGGGACTAGCGACCGGGGAGCTGTTTTTT. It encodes CAWSKPGLATGELFF.

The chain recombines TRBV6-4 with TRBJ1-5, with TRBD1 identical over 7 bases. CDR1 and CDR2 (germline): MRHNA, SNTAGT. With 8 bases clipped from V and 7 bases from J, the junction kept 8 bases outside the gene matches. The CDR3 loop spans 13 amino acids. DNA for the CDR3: TGTGCCAGCGCCGGACAGGCAGGGCAGCCCCAGCATTTT. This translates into CASAGQAGQPQHF.

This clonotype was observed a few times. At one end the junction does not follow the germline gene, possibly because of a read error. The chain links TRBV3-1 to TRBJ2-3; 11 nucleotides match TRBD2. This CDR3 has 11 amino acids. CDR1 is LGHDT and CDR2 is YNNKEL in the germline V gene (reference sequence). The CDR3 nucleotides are TGTGCCAGCACCTTATTAGCGGGGGGGCGATTT. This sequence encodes CASTLLAGGRF.

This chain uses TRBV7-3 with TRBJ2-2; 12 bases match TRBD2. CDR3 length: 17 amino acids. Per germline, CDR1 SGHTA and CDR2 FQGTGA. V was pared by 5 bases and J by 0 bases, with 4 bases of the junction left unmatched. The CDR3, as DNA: TGTGCCAGCAGCCCTTCTAGCGGGGGGGCGAACACCGGGGAGCTGTTTTTT. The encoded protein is CASSPSSGGANTGELFF. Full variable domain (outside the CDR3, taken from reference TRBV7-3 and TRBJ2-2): GAGVSQTPSNKVTEKGKYVELRCDPISGHTALYWYRQSLGQGPEFLIYFQGTGAADDSGLPNDRFFAVRPEGSVSTLKIQRTERGDSAVYLCASSPSSGGANTGELFFGEGSRLTVL.

The CDR3 region is CASSLPQAGSYNEQFF. CDR3 coding DNA: TGTGCCAGCAGTTTGCCCCAAGCGGGCTCCTACAATGAGCAGTTCTTC. The chain carries TRBV28 and TRBJ2-1; perhaps TRBD2 as D (6 bases). V was cut by 3 bases and J by 0 bases, with 12 bases left in between. The CDR3 sequence is 16 residues long. The germline V gene encodes CDR1 MDHEN and CDR2 SYDVKM.

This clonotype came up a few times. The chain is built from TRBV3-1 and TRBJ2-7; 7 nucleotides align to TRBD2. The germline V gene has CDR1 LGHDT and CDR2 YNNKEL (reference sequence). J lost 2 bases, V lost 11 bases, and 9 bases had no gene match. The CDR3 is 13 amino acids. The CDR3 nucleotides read TGTGCCTCGGCGGGGAGGGCCACCTACGAGCAGTACTTC. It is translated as CASAGRATYEQYF.

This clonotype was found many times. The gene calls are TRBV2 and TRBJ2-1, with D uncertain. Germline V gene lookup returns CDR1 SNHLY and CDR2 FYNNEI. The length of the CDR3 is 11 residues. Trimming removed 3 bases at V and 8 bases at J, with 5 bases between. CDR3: CASSDNYEQFF. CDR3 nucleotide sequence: TGTGCCAGCAGTGATAACTATGAGCAGTTCTTC.

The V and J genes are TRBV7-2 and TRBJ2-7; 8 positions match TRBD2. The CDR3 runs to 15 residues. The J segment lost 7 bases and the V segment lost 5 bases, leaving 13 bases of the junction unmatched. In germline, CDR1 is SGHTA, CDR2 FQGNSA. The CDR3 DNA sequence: TGTGCCAGCAGCCTTCGGGGGGGGCCCTATTTAGAGCAGTACTTC. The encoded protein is CASSLRGGPYLEQYF.

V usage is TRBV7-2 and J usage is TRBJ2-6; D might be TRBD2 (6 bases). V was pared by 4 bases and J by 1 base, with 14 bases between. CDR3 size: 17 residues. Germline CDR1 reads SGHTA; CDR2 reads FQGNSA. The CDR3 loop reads CASSSLGRGSGANVLTF. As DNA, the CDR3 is TGTGCCAGCAGCTCCCTCGGACGGGGGTCTGGGGCCAACGTCCTGACTTTC.

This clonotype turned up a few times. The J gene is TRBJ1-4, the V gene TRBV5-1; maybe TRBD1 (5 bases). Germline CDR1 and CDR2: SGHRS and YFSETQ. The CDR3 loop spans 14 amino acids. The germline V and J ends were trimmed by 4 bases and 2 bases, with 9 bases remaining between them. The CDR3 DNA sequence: TGCGCCAGCAGCCTAGACAGTACTAATGAAAAACTGTTTTTT. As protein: CASSLDSTNEKLFF.

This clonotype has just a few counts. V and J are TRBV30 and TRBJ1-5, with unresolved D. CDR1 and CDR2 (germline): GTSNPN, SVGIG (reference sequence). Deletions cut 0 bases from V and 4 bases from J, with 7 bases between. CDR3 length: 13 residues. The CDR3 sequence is CAWSVTENQPQHF. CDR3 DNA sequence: TGTGCCTGGAGTGTGACGGAGAATCAGCCCCAGCATTTT.

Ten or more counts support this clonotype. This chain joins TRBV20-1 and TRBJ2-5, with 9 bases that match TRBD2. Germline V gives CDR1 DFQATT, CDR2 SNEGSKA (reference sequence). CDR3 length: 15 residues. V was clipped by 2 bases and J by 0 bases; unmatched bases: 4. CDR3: CSARPIAGDQETQYF. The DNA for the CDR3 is TGCAGTGCTAGACCTATAGCGGGGGACCAAGAGACCCAGTACTTC.

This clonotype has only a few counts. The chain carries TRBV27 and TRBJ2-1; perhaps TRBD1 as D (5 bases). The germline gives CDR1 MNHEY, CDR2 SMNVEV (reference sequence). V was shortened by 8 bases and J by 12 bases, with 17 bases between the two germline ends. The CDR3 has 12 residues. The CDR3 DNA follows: TGTGCCAGCGGCAGGGAACCGCCTACGCAGTTCTTC. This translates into CASGREPPTQFF.

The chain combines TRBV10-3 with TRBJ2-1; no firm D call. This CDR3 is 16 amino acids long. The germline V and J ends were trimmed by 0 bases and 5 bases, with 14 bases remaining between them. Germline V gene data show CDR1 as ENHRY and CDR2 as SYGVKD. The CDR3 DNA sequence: TGTGCCATCAGTGAGTCTTCTGAGTGGGTTAACAATGAGCAGTTCTTC. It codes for CAISESSEWVNNEQFF.

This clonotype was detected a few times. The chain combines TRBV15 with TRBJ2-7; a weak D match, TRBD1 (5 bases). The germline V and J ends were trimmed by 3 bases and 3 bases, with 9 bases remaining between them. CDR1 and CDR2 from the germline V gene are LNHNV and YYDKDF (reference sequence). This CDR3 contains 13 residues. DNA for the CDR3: TGTGCCACCAGCAGGAGAGACAGCTACGAGCAGTACTTC. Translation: CATSRRDSYEQYF.

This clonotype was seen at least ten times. The CDR3 DNA reads as TGTGCCAGCAGCTTAGCTGGGCGGGAGGGGTTGTCGCAGTATTTT. Its translation is CASSLAGREGLSQYF. V gene TRBV7-2 combines with J gene TRBJ2-3; 9 nucleotides line up with TRBD2. With 0 bases clipped from V and 10 bases from J, the junction kept 8 bases outside the gene matches. CDR3 length: 15 amino acids. Germline CDR1 SGHTA, CDR2 FQGNSA.

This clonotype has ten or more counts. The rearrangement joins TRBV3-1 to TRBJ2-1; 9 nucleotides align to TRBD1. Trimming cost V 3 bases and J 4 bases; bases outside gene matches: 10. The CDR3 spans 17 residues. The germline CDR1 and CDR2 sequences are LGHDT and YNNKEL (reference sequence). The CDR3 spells CASSQVEGTGPYNEQFF. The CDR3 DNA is TGTGCCAGCAGCCAGGTCGAGGGGACAGGGCCTTACAATGAGCAGTTCTTC.